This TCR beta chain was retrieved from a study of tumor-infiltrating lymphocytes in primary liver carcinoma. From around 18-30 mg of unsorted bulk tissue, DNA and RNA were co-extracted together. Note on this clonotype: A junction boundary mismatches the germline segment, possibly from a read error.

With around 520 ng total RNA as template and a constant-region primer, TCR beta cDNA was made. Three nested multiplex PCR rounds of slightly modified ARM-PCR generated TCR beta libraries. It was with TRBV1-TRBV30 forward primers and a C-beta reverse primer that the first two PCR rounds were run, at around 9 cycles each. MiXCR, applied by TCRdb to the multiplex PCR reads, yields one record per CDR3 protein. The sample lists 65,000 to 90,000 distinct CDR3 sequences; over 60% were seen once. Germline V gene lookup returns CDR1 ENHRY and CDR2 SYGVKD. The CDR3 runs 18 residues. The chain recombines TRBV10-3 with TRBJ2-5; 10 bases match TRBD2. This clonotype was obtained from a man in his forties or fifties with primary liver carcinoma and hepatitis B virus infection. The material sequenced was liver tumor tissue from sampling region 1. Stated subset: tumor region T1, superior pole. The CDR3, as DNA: TGTGCCATTAGTGAGTCGGAAGCGGGAGGGCCGGAATCAGAGACCCAGTACTTC. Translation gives CAISESEAGGPESETQYF.